This is a list of T cell receptor beta chains from one sample in a study of blood T cell repertoires in COVID-19. Using immunoSEQ multiplex PCR, the repertoire was profiled, and TCRdb retains in-frame clones only, with some absent. The table shows approximately 220,000 clones, with 70% to 90% occurring only once. The sequenced material came from PBMCs or T cells enriched from blood (not recorded which). These TCRs come from a woman aged 40 to 49 with acute COVID-19. CDR3s leave out the opening cysteine and the closing phenylalanine or tryptophan. Fields, in order: V gene, J gene, CDR3 protein.

>TRBV4-1|TRBJ1-1
ASREFHGDTEAF
>TRBV7-9|TRBJ1-1
ASSPAGGRRTEAF
>TRBV12-3/TRBV12-4|TRBJ1-2
ASSQDRNYGYT
>TRBV2|TRBJ1-4
ASSVTGRDEKLF
>TRBV6-5|TRBJ1-1
ASSLPGQGALEAF
>TRBV5-6|TRBJ1-2
ASSFPGSNYGYT
>TRBV5-5|TRBJ1-2
ASSLDRVSYGYT
>TRBV9|TRBJ2-7
ASSVDRDSRYEQY
>TRBV9|TRBJ2-3
ASSYRGADTQY
>TRBV14|TRBJ1-1
ASSQVNYEAF
>TRBV5-1|TRBJ1-1
ASSLGSHEAF
>TRBV11-3|TRBJ2-1
ASSLWSPSSGGDEQF
>TRBV6-5|TRBJ1-2
ASSYSRDRGAYGYT
>TRBV2|TRBJ2-2
ASSYKTSGGADTGELF
>TRBV10-2|TRBJ1-4
ASSEIRGWSEKLF
>TRBV19|TRBJ1-1
ASSITGGAGAEAF
>TRBV7-2|TRBJ1-1
ASSPYRGTEAF
>TRBV2|TRBJ1-2
ASSERAGYGYT
>TRBV14|TRBJ1-2
ASSHGTGRGGYT
>TRBV11-2|TRBJ1-3
ASSQDTGRGNTIY
>TRBV2|TRBJ2-5
ASTKGLAGGRETQY
>TRBV7-3|TRBJ2-2
ASSLGQVNTGELF
>TRBV18|TRBJ1-2
ASSPGGGIYT
>TRBV10-1|TRBJ2-3
ASSETSERSTDTQY
>TRBV4-3|TRBJ2-2
ASSRDWGTGELF
>TRBV19|TRBJ2-2
ASSQRAFTGELF
>TRBV7-9|TRBJ2-5
ASSARQGQQETQY
>TRBV5-1|TRBJ2-3
ASSLEWLAGGQDTQY
>TRBV11-2|TRBJ2-3
ASSPRQGLTDTQY
>TRBV19|TRBJ2-7
ASSPSGTSYEQY
>TRBV21-1|TRBJ1-5
ASSKREGHYSNQPQH
>TRBV19|TRBJ1-5
ASNQQGINQPQH
>TRBV2|TRBJ1-4
ASTPRGRGNNEKLF
>TRBV7-9|TRBJ1-4
ASSLVAFPRQVNEKLF
>TRBV18|TRBJ1-1
ASSPEIGRGEAF
>TRBV19|TRBJ2-5
ASSIAQEETQY
>TRBV7-2|TRBJ2-7
ASSSSDRAFGEQY
>TRBV6-5|TRBJ1-1
ASSYSSNLPNTEAF
>TRBV5-5|TRBJ1-2
ASSLQDGYT
>TRBV2|TRBJ2-3
ASSERSGSTDTQY
>TRBV7-8|TRBJ1-3
ASSLPRTGARNTIY
>TRBV27|TRBJ2-3
TSTPRAGGADTQY
>TRBV5-4|TRBJ1-3
ASDGGTPGEPGIHGNTIY
>TRBV4-1|TRBJ2-3
ASSRGGGNTDTQY
>TRBV18|TRBJ2-5
ASSPTGTGDQETQY
>TRBV11-2|TRBJ1-2
ASSSKNVYGYT
>TRBV5-4|TRBJ2-2
ASSWFRDIFNTGELF
>TRBV5-1|TRBJ1-5
ASSLGAGGVNQPQH
>TRBV5-1|TRBJ2-5
ASSLTPQGGQETQY
>TRBV19|TRBJ1-1
AGENREIEAF
>TRBV5-1|TRBJ2-6
ASQVVSGANVLT
>TRBV20-1|TRBJ1-1
SAMGHKAF
>TRBV4-2|TRBJ1-4
ASSLLPGQNNEKLF
>TRBV7-9|TRBJ1-2
ASSLGVWEGYT
>TRBV5-1|TRBJ1-3
ASSLSGLVGGNTIY